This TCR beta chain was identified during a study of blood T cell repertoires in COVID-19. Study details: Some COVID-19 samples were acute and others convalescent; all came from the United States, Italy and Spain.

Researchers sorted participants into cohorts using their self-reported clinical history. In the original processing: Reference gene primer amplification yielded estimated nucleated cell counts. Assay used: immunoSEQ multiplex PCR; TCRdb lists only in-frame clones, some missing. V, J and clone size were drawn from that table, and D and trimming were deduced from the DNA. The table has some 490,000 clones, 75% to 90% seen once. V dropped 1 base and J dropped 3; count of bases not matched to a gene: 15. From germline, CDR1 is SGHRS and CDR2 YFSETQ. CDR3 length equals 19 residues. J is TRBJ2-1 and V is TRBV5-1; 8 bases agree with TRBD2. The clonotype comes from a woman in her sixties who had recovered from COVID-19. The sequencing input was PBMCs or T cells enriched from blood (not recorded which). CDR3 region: CASSLRWGLERGYYNEQFF. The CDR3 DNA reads TGCGCCAGCAGCTTGCGGTGGGGCCTCGAGCGGGGGTACTACAATGAGCAGTTCTTC. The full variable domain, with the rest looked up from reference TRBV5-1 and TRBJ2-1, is KAGVTQTPRYLIKTRGQQVTLSCSPISGHRSVSWYQQTPGQGLQFLFEYFSETQRNKGNFPGRFSGRQFSNSRSEMNVSTLELGDSALYLCASSLRWGLERGYYNEQFFGPGTRLTVL.